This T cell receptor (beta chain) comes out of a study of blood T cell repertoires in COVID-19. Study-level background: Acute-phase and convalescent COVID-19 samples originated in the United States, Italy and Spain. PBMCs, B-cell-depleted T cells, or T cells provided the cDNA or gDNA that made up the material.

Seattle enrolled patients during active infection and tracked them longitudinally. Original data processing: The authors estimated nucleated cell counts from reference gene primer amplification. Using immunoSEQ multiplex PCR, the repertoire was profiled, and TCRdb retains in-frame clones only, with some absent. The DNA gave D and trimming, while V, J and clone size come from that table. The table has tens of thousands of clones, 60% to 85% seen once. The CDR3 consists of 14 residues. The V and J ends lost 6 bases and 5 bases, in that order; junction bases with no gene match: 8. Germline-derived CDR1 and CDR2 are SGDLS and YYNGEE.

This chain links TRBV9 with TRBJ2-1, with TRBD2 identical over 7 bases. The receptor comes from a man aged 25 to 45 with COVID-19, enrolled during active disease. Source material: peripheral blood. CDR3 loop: CASTAWDYNNEQFF. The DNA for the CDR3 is TGTGCCAGCACCGCTTGGGACTACAACAATGAGCAGTTCTTC.